These T cell receptor beta chains were read from a single sample in a study of Graves' ophthalmopathy and Graves' hyperthyroidism. TCRdb independently ran MiXCR on the multiplex PCR reads; one entry per CDR3 protein. Altogether 600,000 to 950,000 distinct CDR3 sequences are present, 35% to 50% being singletons, with the ten largest covering about 40%. The sample comprised peripheral blood. Receptor source: an adult man with Graves' ophthalmopathy. Each CDR3 is given with its conserved first and last residue. D genes are given only for firm matches. The size field is filled for only some rows; it gives once, few, many or a size class.

d_call	clone_size	j_call	cdr3_length	v_call	cdr3_aa	cdr3_nt
.	.	TRBJ1-2	14	TRBV7-2	CASSARPREGGYTF	TGTGCCAGCAGCGCCCGACCGAGGGAGGGTGGCTACACCTTC
TRBD1	.	TRBJ1-5	14	TRBV20-1	CSARGQGADQPQHF	TGCAGTGCAAGGGGACAGGGGGCTGATCAGCCCCAGCATTTT
.	.	TRBJ2-7	14	TRBV9	CASSVDTNSYEQYF	TGTGCCAGCAGCGTAGACACGAACTCCTACGAGCAGTACTTC
TRBD2	few	TRBJ2-5	15	TRBV11-2	CASSPSLAGQETQYF	TGTGCCAGCAGTCCCTCCCTAGCGGGGCAAGAGACCCAGTACTTC
TRBD1	.	TRBJ1-1	17	TRBV2	CASSLSKTGASNTEAFF	TGTGCCAGCAGTTTAAGTAAGACAGGGGCGTCGAACACTGAAGCTTTCTTT
.	.	TRBJ1-5	16	TRBV7-2	CASAPIGGDSNQPQHF	TGTGCCAGCGCTCCCATTGGAGGTGATAGCAATCAGCCCCAGCATTTT
TRBD1	.	TRBJ1-1	15	TRBV9	CASSVVGQGGTEAFF	TGTGCCAGCAGCGTAGTTGGACAGGGGGGGACTGAAGCTTTCTTT
TRBD2	.	TRBJ2-1	15	TRBV15	CATSRTSGRHNEQFF	TGTGCCACCAGCAGGACTAGCGGGAGGCACAATGAGCAGTTCTTC
.	few	TRBJ2-7	14	TRBV7-2	CASSYGPGSYEQYF	TGTGCCAGCAGCTACGGACCGGGGTCCTACGAGCAGTACTTC
TRBD1	.	TRBJ2-5	17	TRBV19	CASSKGVVRQGQGTQYF	TGTGCCAGTAGTAAAGGAGTGGTGAGACAGGGGCAAGGGACCCAGTACTTC
TRBD1	.	TRBJ2-7	14	TRBV20-1	CSARKDRASYEQYF	TGCAGTGCTAGAAAAGACAGGGCCTCCTACGAGCAGTACTTC
.	.	TRBJ1-6	16	TRBV9	CASRPSTALENSPLHF	TGTGCCAGCCGACCTTCGACAGCGCTCGAAAATTCACCCCTCCACTTT
.	.	TRBJ1-2	13	TRBV20-1	CSATDSLSYGYTF	TGCAGTGCTACGGACAGCCTTAGCTATGGCTACACCTTC
.	few	TRBJ2-6	15	TRBV10-2	CASSPMSSGANVLTF	TGTGCCAGCTCACCAATGAGCTCTGGGGCCAACGTCCTGACTTTC
.	many	TRBJ1-6	13	TRBV9	CASSQESGAPLHF	TGTGCCAGCAGCCAAGAAAGCGGAGCGCCCCTCCACTTT